A single sample gave rise to the 31 T cell receptor beta chains below, sequenced in a study of T cells in tuberculosis. The time point denotes: new active TB diagnosis, blood taken before or within 7 days of starting treatment. Libraries were prepared by immunoSEQ multiplex PCR; TCRdb keeps only in-frame clonotypes and omits some of them. This sample has around 33,000 clones, with approximately 93% found just once. The material was PBMCs, obtained at tuberculosis diagnosis. The receptor set was obtained from an adult with tuberculosis.

CDR3 sequence (DNA): TGCGCCAGCAGCGGCGGGGGATTAGGCACTGAAGCTTTCTTT. Its protein is CASSGGGLGTEAFF. The gene calls are TRBV5-1 and TRBJ1-1; weak D call: TRBD1 (5 bases). V lost 4 bases, J lost 4 bases, and 14 bases lay in between. This CDR3 has 14 residues. Germline V gene lookup returns CDR1 SGHRS and CDR2 YFSETQ.

The chain links TRBV4-1 to TRBJ2-5; 11 bases align to TRBD2. Per germline, CDR1 MGHRA and CDR2 YSYEKL. The CDR3 extends over 17 amino acids. The ends lost 0 bases at V and 3 bases at J; junction bases unmatched: 6. For the CDR3, the DNA is TGCGCCAGCAGCCAAGACCTAGCGGGGGGCCTGAAAGAGACCCAGTACTTC. It translates to CASSQDLAGGLKETQYF.

The gene calls are TRBV18 and TRBJ2-7, with a weak D call TRBD2 (6 bases). The CDR3 is 14 residues long. The ends were cut back, 5 bases at V and 0 bases at J, with 11 bases in the middle. Germline assignment: CDR1 KGHSH and CDR2 LQKENI. CDR3 protein: CASSLGGGSYEQYF. The CDR3 nucleotides read TGTGCCAGCTCATTGGGGGGAGGCTCCTACGAGCAGTACTTC.

The rearrangement links TRBV7-9 to TRBJ2-7; 7 bases are a match to TRBD1. CDR1 SEHNR and CDR2 FQNEAQ come from the germline V gene (reference sequence). The CDR3 sequence is 14 residues long. With V trimmed by 6 bases and J by 2 bases, 7 bases remained unmatched. In nucleotides, the CDR3 is TGTGCCAGCAGTCAGACTGGACAGGCCTACGAGCAGTACTTC. As protein: CASSQTGQAYEQYF.

The chain couples TRBV28 to TRBJ1-1; 7 nucleotides agree with TRBD1. V was clipped by 6 bases and J by 2 bases; unmatched bases: 9. This CDR3 region has 15 residues. Germline CDR1 MDHEN, CDR2 SYDVKM. In nucleotides, the CDR3 is TGTGCCAGCAGATTACCGGGACAGACAAACACTGAAGCTTTCTTT. Amino acids: CASRLPGQTNTEAFF. The full variable domain, completed using reference TRBV28 and TRBJ1-1, is DVKVTQSSRYLVKRTGEKVFLECVQDMDHENMFWYRQDPGLGLRLIYFSYDVKMKEKGDIPEGYSVSREKKERFSLILESASTNQTSMYLCASRLPGQTNTEAFFGQGTRLTVV.

The chain is built from TRBV29-1 and TRBJ2-7, with D tentatively TRBD2 (6 bases). V was cut by 6 bases and J by 4 bases, with 13 bases left in between. CDR1 SQVTM and CDR2 ANQGSEA come from the germline V gene. The CDR3 is 12 amino acids. The CDR3 loop reads CSVTTSLYEQYF. DNA of the CDR3: TGCAGCGTCACTACTAGCTTGTACGAGCAGTACTTC.

The rearrangement uses TRBV4-1 and TRBJ1-2, with 10 bases identical to TRBD1. V trimming: 4 bases; J trimming: 8 bases; junction bases outside the gene matches: 10. Germline V gene data show CDR1 as MGHRA and CDR2 as YSYEKL. CDR3 length: 15 amino acids. CDR3 nucleotide sequence: TGCGCCAGCAGCCGCCGGACAGGGGGTTTTGGGGGCTACACCTTC. The encoded protein is CASSRRTGGFGGYTF.

J is TRBJ2-3 and V is TRBV5-1, with 9 nucleotides matching TRBD2. The CDR3 contains 14 residues. Germline CDR1 reads SGHRS; CDR2 reads YFSETQ. V dropped 3 bases and J dropped 4; count of bases not matched to a gene: 3. The CDR3 loop is CASSSGTSPDTQYF. CDR3 coding DNA: TGCGCCAGCAGCTCCGGGACTAGCCCAGATACGCAGTATTTT. Variable domain in full (rest from reference TRBV5-1 and TRBJ2-3): KAGVTQTPRYLIKTRGQQVTLSCSPISGHRSVSWYQQTPGQGLQFLFEYFSETQRNKGNFPGRFSGRQFSNSRSEMNVSTLELGDSALYLCASSSGTSPDTQYFGPGTRLTVL.

The genes are TRBV19 and TRBJ1-2; a weak D match, TRBD1 (6 bases). Germline V gene lookup returns CDR1 LNHDA and CDR2 SQIVND (reference sequence). The V end lost 7 bases, the J end lost 4 bases, and 16 bases lay between the germline ends. This CDR3 has 14 residues. CDR3 bases: TGTGCCAGTATCTCCGGAGACAGGAGCTATGGCTACACCTTC. Its translation: CASISGDRSYGYTF.

This rearrangement joins TRBV28 to TRBJ2-7; TRBD2 matches 9 bases. Germline trimming cut 6 bases from V and 0 bases from J; bases unmatched to any gene: 9. The CDR3 is 16 amino acids. Germline lookup yields CDR1 MDHEN and CDR2 SYDVKM. In nucleotides, the CDR3 is TGTGCCAGCAGCCTCTTTAGCGGGAGCGACTCCTACGAGCAGTACTTC. It specifies CASSLFSGSDSYEQYF.

V and J are TRBV2 and TRBJ2-1; a possible D gene is TRBD2 (6 bases). The CDR3 is made up of 13 amino acids. Trimming pared 7 bases from V and 8 bases from J, leaving 15 bases between. CDR1 and CDR2 from the germline V gene are SNHLY and FYNNEI. As DNA, the CDR3 is TGTGCCAGCAACAAAGGAGGGGCCGATGAGCAGTTCTTC. It translates to CASNKGGADEQFF.

The V gene is TRBV19, the J gene TRBJ1-4; D uncertain. V lost 6 bases and J lost 14, with 16 bases in between. Germline CDR1 is LNHDA and CDR2 is SQIVND (reference sequence). This CDR3 comprises 12 residues. The CDR3, as DNA: TGTGCCAGTAGGAGAATACCAGAGGATCTGTTTTTT. Encoded protein: CASRRIPEDLFF.

The chain combines TRBV18 with TRBJ1-1, with 9 positions matching TRBD1. CDR3 size: 13 residues. Germline V CDR1 and CDR2: KGHSH, LQKENI. The trim removed 6 bases at V and 4 bases at J, leaving 3 bases unmatched. CDR3 residues: CASSPDRGTEAFF. Here the CDR3 DNA reads TGTGCCAGCTCCCCGGACAGGGGCACTGAAGCTTTCTTT.

CDR3 protein: CASSENAGYGYTF. The DNA for the CDR3 is TGTGCCAGCAGTGAAAACGCAGGGTATGGCTACACCTTC. The gene calls are TRBV6-1 and TRBJ1-2; a possible D gene is TRBD1 (5 bases). The CDR3 loop spans 13 amino acids. The germline V gene has CDR1 MNHNS and CDR2 SASEGT. Trimming left V 2 bases short and J 5 bases short, with 9 bases between.

The rearrangement joins TRBV27 to TRBJ2-7; the D gene is possibly TRBD1 (6 bases). CDR1 MNHEY and CDR2 SMNVEV come from the germline V gene (reference sequence). V lost 4 bases to trimming and J lost 7 bases, with 17 bases between them. This CDR3 spans 14 amino acids. CDR3 region: CASSWDTFSREQYF. The CDR3 nucleotides read TGTGCCAGCAGTTGGGACACCTTCTCGAGGGAGCAGTACTTC.

The rearrangement joins TRBV7-9 to TRBJ1-1; TRBD1 is a possible D gene (6 bases). Trimming left V 3 bases short and J 4 bases short, with 15 bases between. Germline CDR1 SEHNR, CDR2 FQNEAQ (reference sequence). The CDR3 has 15 amino acids. The CDR3 DNA reads TGTGCCAGCAGCTTTGGTCCAGGGGCGGGCACTGAAGCTTTCTTT. Its translation is CASSFGPGAGTEAFF.

V and J are TRBV28 and TRBJ1-5; D unresolved. Germline assignment: CDR1 MDHEN and CDR2 SYDVKM. Trimming removed 8 bases at V and 0 bases at J, with 17 bases between. CDR3 length equals 16 residues. The CDR3 DNA is TGTGCCAGCCATTCGCCGGGTTCCCTTAGCAATCAGCCCCAGCATTTT. Protein sequence: CASHSPGSLSNQPQHF.

This chain joins TRBV2 and TRBJ2-7; D ambiguous. CDR1 and CDR2 from the germline V gene are SNHLY and FYNNEI. The V end was cut by 7 bases, the J end by 4 bases, with 14 bases between. The CDR3 has 13 amino acids. CDR3 in amino acids: CASKEERGYEQYF. The CDR3, as DNA: TGTGCCAGCAAGGAAGAGAGAGGATACGAGCAGTACTTC.

V is TRBV5-6 and J is TRBJ2-3, with 16 positions matching TRBD2. The V gene end was trimmed by 4 bases and the J gene end by 2 bases; junction bases not matched to a gene: 4. CDR3 size: 17 residues. Per the germline V gene, CDR1 is SGHDT and CDR2 is YYEEEE. The CDR3 reads CASSGTSGGATTDTQYF. CDR3 nucleotides: TGTGCCAGCAGCGGGACTAGCGGGGGGGCGACCACAGATACGCAGTATTTT.

In DNA, the CDR3 is TGTGCCAGCAGCTTGTATGGAGGGATTAATCAGCCCCAGCATTTT. Translating gives CASSLYGGINQPQHF. This chain links TRBV7-4 with TRBJ1-5, with D hard to call. The V and J ends lost 3 bases and 4 bases respectively, with 13 bases between them. From germline, CDR1 is SGHVT and CDR2 SQSDAQ. The CDR3 loop spans 15 amino acids. Drawing the rest from reference TRBV7-4 and TRBJ1-5, the complete variable domain is GAGVSQSPRYKVAKRGRDVALRCDSISGHVTLYWYRQTLGQGSEVLTYSQSDAQRDKSGRPSGRFSAERPERSVSTLKIQRTEQGDSAVYLCASSLYGGINQPQHFGDGTRLSIL.

This chain uses TRBV28 with TRBJ1-5; 7 bases align to TRBD1. The J segment lost 3 bases and the V segment lost 2 bases, leaving 7 bases of the junction unmatched. Looked up from germline, CDR1 is MDHEN and CDR2 is SYDVKM. The CDR3 extends over 16 amino acids. This CDR3 reads CASSLTGEIYNQPQHF. In nucleotides, the CDR3 is TGTGCCAGCAGTTTAACAGGGGAAATTTACAATCAGCCCCAGCATTTT.

This chain connects TRBV13 to TRBJ1-1; D not resolved. CDR3 size: 14 residues. Per germline, CDR1 PRHDT and CDR2 FYEKMQ (reference sequence). The germline V and J ends were trimmed by 2 bases and 1 base, with 8 bases remaining between them. CDR3 nucleotide sequence: TGTGCCAGCAGCTTATGGCACGAGAACACTGAAGCTTTCTTT. The encoded protein is CASSLWHENTEAFF.

The chain uses TRBV7-9 and TRBJ2-3; 8 nucleotides line up with TRBD2. The CDR3 runs to 15 residues. The V gene's germline CDR1 is SEHNR and CDR2 FQNEAQ (reference sequence). Trimming at V came to 5 bases and at J to 4 bases, leaving 8 bases not matched to a gene. In DNA, the CDR3 is TGTGCCAGCAGCCCTCTCGGGGGGGGCGCAGATACGCAGTATTTT. It yields the protein CASSPLGGGADTQYF. Combining the CDR3 with reference TRBV7-9 and TRBJ2-3 gives the whole variable domain DTGVSQNPRHKITKRGQNVTFRCDPISEHNRLYWYRQTLGQGPEFLTYFQNEAQLEKSRLLSDRFSAERPKGSFSTLEIQRTEQGDSAMYLCASSPLGGGADTQYFGPGTRLTVL.

This clone showed up just once. CDR3 sequence reads: CASSDVPGSYEQYF. DNA of the CDR3: TGTGCCAGCAGTGATGTCCCGGGCTCCTACGAGCAGTACTTC. The chain employs TRBV2 and TRBJ2-7; D remains unclear. Germline V gene data show CDR1 as SNHLY and CDR2 as FYNNEI. V was clipped by 3 bases and J by 0 bases, with 9 bases between them. The CDR3 covers 14 residues. The full variable domain, with the rest looked up from reference TRBV2 and TRBJ2-7, is EPEVTQTPSHQVTQMGQEVILRCVPISNHLYFYWYRQILGQKVEFLVSFYNNEISEKSEIFDDQFSVERPDGSNFTLKIRSTKLEDSAMYFCASSDVPGSYEQYFGPGTRLTVT.

The chain carries TRBV9 and TRBJ1-1; D is unresolved. V lost 2 bases and J lost 3, with 8 bases in between. This CDR3 has 13 amino acids. The germline CDR1 and CDR2 sequences are SGDLS and YYNGEE. The CDR3 region has the DNA TGTGCCAGCAGCGTTGGGAGGGACACTGAAGCTTTCTTT. It encodes CASSVGRDTEAFF.

The chain recombines TRBV18 with TRBJ2-3, with D perhaps matching TRBD2 (6 bases). V was shortened by 3 bases and J by 0 bases, with 13 bases between the two germline ends. This CDR3 region has 16 residues. CDR1 KGHSH and CDR2 LQKENI come from the germline V gene. The CDR3 is CASSPLKGTSTDTQYF. The CDR3 DNA is TGTGCCAGCTCACCTTTGAAGGGGACTAGCACAGATACGCAGTATTTT.

This rearrangement joins TRBV5-4 to TRBJ2-5; TRBD2 aligns across 13 bases. This CDR3 is 17 amino acids long. CDR1 and CDR2 from the germline V gene are SGHNT and YYREEE (reference sequence). V lost 4 bases, J lost 5 bases, and 11 bases stayed unmatched. The CDR3, as DNA: TGTGCCAGCAGCGCGGGACTAGCGGGATTGGGACGCGAGACCCAGTACTTC. Its protein is CASSAGLAGLGRETQYF.

The chain couples TRBV5-4 to TRBJ2-3; tentatively, D is TRBD2 (6 bases). The CDR3 spans 15 residues. V dropped 4 bases and J dropped 5 bases, with 17 bases sitting between them. Germline-derived CDR1 and CDR2 are SGHNT and YYREEE (reference sequence). CDR3 protein: CASSREEGSVDTQYF. The CDR3 region has the DNA TGTGCCAGCAGCCGCGAGGAGGGAAGCGTAGATACGCAGTATTTT.

The chain is built from TRBV25-1 and TRBJ2-5; 7 bases are a match to TRBD2. CDR1 and CDR2 from the germline V gene are MGHDK and SYGVNS. The CDR3 covers 17 residues. V shed 3 bases, J shed 5 bases, and the junction held 15 bases outside the gene matches. The CDR3: CASSEGGGSGFLETQYF. CDR3 DNA: TGTGCCAGCAGTGAGGGCGGCGGTAGCGGGTTTTTGGAGACCCAGTACTTC.

This clone was detected a few times. The genes are TRBV5-1 and TRBJ2-7; maybe TRBD2 (5 bases). Trimming took off 4 bases at V and 2 bases at J, with 13 bases between the two ends. The CDR3 covers 14 residues. Germline assignment: CDR1 SGHRS and CDR2 YFSETQ. The chain's CDR3 is CASSGGLPPYEQYF. The CDR3 coding sequence is TGCGCCAGCAGCGGTGGACTGCCTCCCTACGAGCAGTACTTC.

The V call is TRBV6-5, the J call TRBJ2-7; 10 bases are shared with TRBD1. The germline gives CDR1 MNHEY, CDR2 SVGAGI. The V segment lost 9 bases and the J segment 1 base; nucleotides outside the gene matches: 6. The CDR3 extends over 14 amino acids. The CDR3 DNA reads as TGTGCCAGTTCCCCGGGACAGGGGTCCTACGAGCAGTACTTC. Amino acids: CASSPGQGSYEQYF.